The 31 T cell receptor beta chains in this list originate from one sample, sequenced in a study of Ad26.COV2.S vaccination and SARS-CoV-2 variants. Clones were read by immunoSEQ multiplex PCR, and TCRdb kept only the in-frame ones, dropping some. The data show a few hundred thousand clones, with roughly 85% seen just once and about 7.4% held by the top ten. Stated treatment: 15 to 20 received Ad26.COV2.S at low or high dose, single or two shots; about 5 received placebo; per-sample allocation not given. Sampling happened 63 days after the first vaccine or placebo injection. Material: peripheral blood, obtained in a trial of Ad26.COV2.S vaccine versus placebo. The receptors stem from a person between 18 and 59 years old who received the Ad26.COV2.S COVID-19 vaccine or a placebo.

This chain links TRBV7-9 with TRBJ2-2; 8 nucleotides align to TRBD1. V lost 5 bases and J lost 6; bases outside the gene matches: 5. Germline lookup yields CDR1 SEHNR and CDR2 FQNEAQ (reference sequence). This CDR3 is built from 14 residues. The CDR3 sequence is CASSRFRGPGELFF. In nucleotides, the CDR3 is TGTGCCAGCAGCCGATTCAGGGGGCCCGGGGAGCTGTTTTTT.

The chain is built from TRBV10-3 and TRBJ1-5; possibly TRBD1 for D (5 bases). The V gene lost 6 bases and the J gene lost 4 bases, with 16 bases spanning the gap. The CDR3 has 15 residues. The germline gives CDR1 ENHRY, CDR2 SYGVKD. The CDR3 sequence is CAIRGGLQGNQPQHF. The CDR3 coding sequence is TGTGCCATCAGGGGGGGTCTCCAGGGTAATCAGCCCCAGCATTTT.

This sequence joins TRBV3-1 (or the pseudogene TRBV3-2) and TRBJ1-6, with a tentative D call TRBD1 (5 bases). In germline, CDR1 is LGHDT, CDR2 YNNKEL (reference sequence). Trimming left V 2 bases short and J 5 bases short, with 7 bases between. This CDR3 spans 14 amino acids. CDR3 DNA: TGTGCCAGCAGCCAACAACAGGATAATTCACCCCTCCACTTT. Translating gives CASSQQQDNSPLHF.

This rearrangement joins TRBV5-1 to TRBJ2-5, with a weak D call TRBD1 (5 bases). Trimming left V 1 base short and J 5 bases short, with 9 bases between. The CDR3 runs to 13 residues. The germline V gene has CDR1 SGHRS and CDR2 YFSETQ. In nucleotides, the CDR3 is TGCGCCAGCAGCTTGCAGGGAACGGAGACCCAGTACTTC. Translating gives CASSLQGTETQYF.

The chain recombines TRBV6-1 with TRBJ1-4; TRBD1 might be the D (5 bases). The V end was cut by 0 bases, the J end by 5 bases, with 7 bases between. Germline values: CDR1 MNHNS, CDR2 SASEGT. The CDR3 is 14 residues long. The CDR3 nucleotides are TGTGCCAGCAGTGAAGCTGGGGGAAATGAAAAACTGTTTTTT. It codes for CASSEAGGNEKLFF.

This rearrangement joins TRBV9 to TRBJ2-1, with TRBD2 matching over 12 bases. Per germline, CDR1 SGDLS and CDR2 YYNGEE. The J segment lost 6 bases and the V segment lost 4 bases, leaving 5 bases of the junction unmatched. This CDR3 has 15 residues. CDR3: CASSLRLAGANEQFF. The CDR3 DNA sequence: TGTGCCAGCAGCCTCCGACTAGCGGGAGCCAATGAGCAGTTCTTC.

The J gene is TRBJ1-1, the V gene TRBV15; D is perhaps TRBD1 (6 bases). Germline CDR1 reads LNHNV; CDR2 reads YYDKDF (reference sequence). The CDR3 contains 15 residues. V shed 1 base and J shed 2 bases, with 11 bases lying between them. The CDR3, as DNA: TGTGCCACCAGCAGAGCCGGGACACTTAACACTGAAGCTTTCTTT. Its protein is CATSRAGTLNTEAFF.

The gene calls are TRBV5-5 and TRBJ1-1, with 7 bases fitting TRBD1. The CDR3 totals 15 residues. V was pared by 4 bases and J by 12 bases, with 18 bases of the junction left unmatched. Germline assignment: CDR1 SGHKS and CDR2 YYEKEE (reference sequence). The CDR3 loop is CASSRQTGKTPMTFF. As DNA, the CDR3 is TGTGCCAGCAGCCGACAGACAGGGAAGACGCCGATGACTTTCTTT. Drawing the rest from reference TRBV5-5 and TRBJ1-1, the complete variable domain is DAGVTQSPTHLIKTRGQQVTLRCSPISGHKSVSWYQQVLGQGPQFIFQYYEKEERGRGNFPDRFSARQFPNYSSELNVNALLLGDSALYLCASSRQTGKTPMTFFGQGTRLTVV.

The chain joins TRBV7-2 to TRBJ2-7; D uncertain. Trimming removed 5 bases from V and 2 bases from J, with 13 bases in between. The CDR3 runs to 14 residues. CDR1 is SGHTA and CDR2 is FQGNSA in the germline V gene. The CDR3 loop reads CASSPPAPTYEQYF. The CDR3 coding sequence is TGTGCCAGCAGCCCCCCCGCACCTACCTACGAGCAGTACTTC. Complete variable domain (other parts from reference TRBV7-2 and TRBJ2-7): GAGVSQSPSNKVTEKGKDVELRCDPISGHTALYWYRQSLGQGLEFLIYFQGNSAPDKSGLPSDRFSAERTGGSVSTLTIQRTQQEDSAVYLCASSPPAPTYEQYFGPGTRLTVT.

This sequence joins TRBV5-1 and TRBJ2-7; 8 bases are shared with TRBD1. The V gene's germline CDR1 is SGHRS and CDR2 YFSETQ. V lost 5 bases and J lost 7; bases outside the gene matches: 5. The CDR3 runs to 12 residues. For the CDR3, the DNA is TGCGCCAGCAGTCAGGGGGCGGAAGAGCAGTACTTC. This codes for CASSQGAEEQYF.

The rearrangement links TRBV9 to TRBJ2-5, with a weak D call TRBD2 (5 bases). This CDR3 contains 15 residues. Trimming pared 0 bases from V and 5 bases from J, leaving 14 bases between. Germline values: CDR1 SGDLS, CDR2 YYNGEE. CDR3 DNA sequence: TGTGCCAGCAGCGTAGGGACTTCTGTCGGGGAGACCCAGTACTTC. It is translated as CASSVGTSVGETQYF.

This sequence joins TRBV27 and TRBJ1-1; 9 bases align to TRBD1. Germline V gene sequence: CDR1 MNHEY, CDR2 SMNVEV (reference sequence). CDR3 length: 15 residues. V lost 3 bases to trimming and J lost 5 bases; unmatched junction nucleotides: 7. CDR3 sequence reads: CASSLRDRVETEAFF. The CDR3 DNA sequence: TGTGCCAGCAGTTTGAGGGACAGGGTGGAGACTGAAGCTTTCTTT.

The chain's CDR3 is CASSRRASQETQYF. CDR3 nucleotide sequence: TGTGCCAGCAGCCGAAGAGCTTCGCAAGAGACCCAGTACTTC. The chain links TRBV7-6 to TRBJ2-5; D is unclear. This CDR3 has 14 residues. The V gene lost 5 bases and the J gene lost 2 bases, with 12 bases spanning the gap. Germline values: CDR1 SGHVS, CDR2 FNYEAQ.

This clone has only one observation. This rearrangement joins TRBV18 to TRBJ2-1; possibly TRBD2 for D (7 bases). The CDR3 totals 16 residues. V lost 5 bases and J lost 5, with 19 bases in between. Germline assignment: CDR1 KGHSH and CDR2 LQKENI. The CDR3 nucleotides are TGTGCCAGCTCATACATAGTCGGGGGGCGTAACAATGAGCAGTTCTTC. Protein product: CASSYIVGGRNNEQFF.

The V gene is TRBV19, the J gene TRBJ2-6; 11 bases are shared with TRBD1. The germline CDR1 and CDR2 sequences are LNHDA and SQIVND (reference sequence). The V and J ends lost 5 bases and 2 bases, in that order; junction bases with no gene match: 5. This CDR3 is 17 amino acids long. The DNA of the CDR3 is TGTGCCAGTAGTTACGGACAGGGGGCGCCTGGGGCCAACGTCCTGACTTTC. It codes for CASSYGQGAPGANVLTF.

V usage is TRBV4-2 and J usage is TRBJ1-2, with a tentative D call TRBD1 (6 bases). The CDR3 runs to 16 residues. Trimming took off 4 bases at V and 8 bases at J, with 23 bases between the two ends. The germline CDR1 and CDR2 sequences are LGHNA and YNFKEQ. The CDR3 region is CASSRTKGEGGTGYTF. The CDR3 region has the DNA TGTGCCAGCAGCCGAACCAAAGGAGAGGGGGGGACGGGCTACACCTTC.

The genes are TRBV7-2 and TRBJ2-3; D remains unclear. Germline V gene data show CDR1 as SGHTA and CDR2 as FQGNSA. V gave up 3 bases and J gave up 0 bases, with 10 bases separating them. The CDR3 extends over 15 amino acids. The CDR3 reads CASSFTPTSTDTQYF. CDR3 sequence (DNA): TGTGCCAGCAGCTTTACTCCCACTAGCACAGATACGCAGTATTTT.

V usage is TRBV10-3 and J usage is TRBJ1-6; 7 positions match TRBD1. Per the germline V gene, CDR1 is ENHRY and CDR2 is SYGVKD. J was trimmed by 0 bases and V by 8 bases; bases with no gene match: 1. The CDR3 runs 14 residues. The CDR3 bases are TGTGCCATCGGGGACAGCTCCTATAATTCACCCCTCCACTTT. As protein: CAIGDSSYNSPLHF.

The V call is TRBV6-4, the J call TRBJ2-5; D ambiguous. The V and J ends lost 2 bases and 7 bases respectively, with 11 bases between them. The CDR3 contains 13 residues. In germline, CDR1 is MRHNA, CDR2 SNTAGT. The CDR3 DNA follows: TGTGCCAGCAGTGACGGGCCCCGAGGGACCCAGTACTTC. Residues: CASSDGPRGTQYF.

This chain connects TRBV6-5 to TRBJ2-1, with 9 bases lining up with TRBD1. Germline V gives CDR1 MNHEY, CDR2 SVGAGI. Unmatched junction bases numbered 2, after V lost 4 bases and J lost 1 base. The CDR3 extends over 15 amino acids. The chain's CDR3 is CASSSGQGSYNEQFF. For the CDR3, the DNA is TGTGCCAGCAGTTCCGGACAGGGGTCCTACAATGAGCAGTTCTTC.

This sequence joins TRBV21-1 and TRBJ2-1; TRBD2, the table's D call, was not compared with the DNA. TRBV21-1 is a documented pseudogene. The CDR3 is 11 amino acids. The CDR3 DNA sequence: TGTGCCAGCAGCCAACCGGGGGGGCAGTTCTTC. It is translated as CASSQPGGQFF.

The V call is TRBV12-3 or TRBV12-4, the J call TRBJ1-1, with 7 bases aligning to TRBD1. Unmatched junction bases numbered 3, after V lost 4 bases and J lost 4 bases. The CDR3 is 13 amino acids. CDR3 bases: TGTGCCAGCAGTTCACAGGGGCGCACTGAAGCTTTCTTT. Its translation: CASSSQGRTEAFF.

J is TRBJ2-3 and V is TRBV24-1; D is possibly TRBD2 (6 bases). The CDR3 has 17 amino acids. V was clipped by 0 bases and J by 4 bases, with 16 bases between them. Germline V lookup: CDR1 KGHDR, CDR2 SFDVKD. CDR3 region: CATSDLGGSTESDTQYF. The DNA for the CDR3 is TGTGCCACCAGTGATTTGGGGGGGAGCACCGAGTCAGATACGCAGTATTTT.

The chain combines TRBV4-1 with TRBJ1-2; D is undetermined. This CDR3 is built from 15 residues. The V and J ends lost 6 bases and 4 bases respectively, with 18 bases between them. In germline, CDR1 is MGHRA, CDR2 YSYEKL. CDR3 amino acids: CASRKEWTTGYGYTF. CDR3 nucleotide sequence: TGCGCCAGCAGGAAAGAGTGGACGACTGGCTATGGCTACACCTTC.

With regard to this clone: Other DNA sequences within the sample encode an identical CDR3. CDR3 sequence reads: CASSPSGGGYTF. The CDR3 nucleotides read TGTGCCAGCTCACCAAGCGGGGGAGGCTACACCTTC. The rearrangement links TRBV18 to TRBJ1-2, with D possibly TRBD1 on 5 matching bases. The CDR3 length is 12 residues. Germline V CDR1 and CDR2: KGHSH, LQKENI. With 2 bases removed from V and 8 bases from J, the gap between germline ends came to 9 bases. Supplemented by reference TRBV18 and TRBJ1-2, the full variable domain reads NAGVMQNPRHLVRRRGQEARLRCSPMKGHSHVYWYRQLPEEGLKFMVYLQKENIIDESGMPKERFSAEFPKEGPSILRIQQVVRGDSAAYFCASSPSGGGYTFGSGTRLTVV.

The chain is built from TRBV28 and TRBJ1-2; D unclear. The CDR3 is 14 amino acids. Per the germline V gene, CDR1 is MDHEN and CDR2 is SYDVKM. Trimming stripped 2 bases from V and 4 bases from J, with 11 bases between. The CDR3 here is CASSLSPDGYGYTF. The DNA of the CDR3 is TGTGCCAGCAGTTTAAGCCCGGACGGCTATGGCTACACCTTC.

This clone was seen only a few times. This chain connects TRBV11-2 to TRBJ2-7; a weak D match, TRBD2 (5 bases). The V gene's germline CDR1 is SGHAT and CDR2 FQNNGV. This CDR3 comprises 15 residues. Trimming shortened V by 6 bases and J by 2 bases, and 17 bases separated the two germline ends. The CDR3 DNA reads TGTGCCAGCAGTCAAAGCCGGGATCCGACCTACGAGCAGTACTTC. Amino acid sequence: CASSQSRDPTYEQYF.

This clone was counted a few times. The chain uses TRBV9 and TRBJ2-1, with TRBD2 matching over 8 bases. The CDR3 has 15 amino acids. Germline V gene lookup returns CDR1 SGDLS and CDR2 YYNGEE. J lost 8 bases, V lost 1 base, and 8 bases had no gene match. Here the CDR3 reads CASSVTSGYLDEQFF. For the CDR3, the DNA is TGTGCCAGCAGCGTAACTAGCGGATACCTGGATGAGCAGTTCTTC.

This sequence joins TRBV2 and TRBJ1-2; TRBD1 might be the D (5 bases). This CDR3 has 10 amino acids. V was cut by 11 bases and J by 7 bases, with 11 bases left in between. Germline CDR1 SNHLY, CDR2 FYNNEI. The CDR3 protein is CASLRGGYTF. The CDR3 bases are TGTGCCTCCTTAAGGGGTGGCTACACCTTC.

The rearrangement links TRBV7-7 to TRBJ2-5; D is undetermined. Trimming cost V 0 bases and J 1 base, with 9 bases left between them. Germline V CDR1 and CDR2: SSHAT, FNYEAQ (reference sequence). CDR3 size: 15 residues. In DNA form, the CDR3 reads TGTGCCAGCAGCTTAGCGTCGGGTTTCCAAGAGACCCAGTACTTC. It is translated as CASSLASGFQETQYF.

V is TRBV9 and J is TRBJ2-7; possible D gene TRBD1, 6 bases. V was clipped by 4 bases and J by 6 bases, with 14 bases between them. This CDR3 is 13 amino acids long. Germline values: CDR1 SGDLS, CDR2 YYNGEE. CDR3 in amino acids: CASSLDRMGEQYF. In DNA form, the CDR3 reads TGTGCCAGCAGCTTGGACAGAATGGGCGAGCAGTACTTC.